The 21 T cell receptor beta chains in this list originate from one sample, sequenced in a study of blood T cells in healthy people across ages. Sample-barcoded 5' priming and a J-beta primer mix drove a second PCR of about 6 to 12 cycles. In TCRdb, the 5' RACE reads were re-called with MiXCR into one record per CDR3 protein. The sample lists about 570,000 distinct CDR3 sequences, about 25% occurring once. Material for sequencing was blood. All receptors derive from a woman in her 70s in good health.

A few counts support this clonotype. The chain is built from TRBV20-1 and TRBJ2-1; TRBD1 matches 9 bases. Germline CDR1 and CDR2: DFQATT and SNEGSKA (reference sequence). The CDR3 spans 16 residues. V was pared by 0 bases and J by 7 bases, with 10 bases of the junction left unmatched. CDR3 protein: CSARESRDRVKNEQFF. The CDR3 bases are TGCAGTGCTAGAGAGAGCCGGGACAGGGTTAAAAATGAGCAGTTCTTC.

The rearrangement joins TRBV9 to TRBJ2-1; 9 bases fit TRBD1. The J segment lost 7 bases and the V segment lost 2 bases, leaving 7 bases of the junction unmatched. Germline V CDR1 and CDR2: SGDLS, YYNGEE. The CDR3 spans 15 residues. CDR3 residues: CASSVSGTGWNEQFF. The CDR3 DNA sequence: TGTGCCAGCAGCGTCTCTGGGACAGGGTGGAATGAGCAGTTCTTC.

This clonotype turned up a few times. The CDR3 is CASSFPIGGADEQYF. The CDR3 DNA reads as TGTGCCAGCAGCTTCCCTATTGGGGGGGCCGACGAGCAGTACTTC. This sequence joins TRBV7-9 and TRBJ2-7, with a tentative D call TRBD2 (7 bases). The CDR3 is 15 residues long. V shed 3 bases and J shed 5 bases, with 17 bases lying between them. CDR1 is SEHNR and CDR2 is FQNEAQ in the germline V gene (reference sequence).

The gene calls are TRBV20-1 and TRBJ1-4; tentatively, D is TRBD1 (5 bases). Germline lookup yields CDR1 DFQATT and CDR2 SNEGSKA (reference sequence). The CDR3 extends over 15 amino acids. Trimming removed 0 bases at V and 0 bases at J, with 8 bases between. CDR3 loop: CSAREGTATNEKLFF. DNA for the CDR3: TGCAGTGCTAGAGAGGGGACCGCAACTAATGAAAAACTGTTTTTT.

A few counts support this clonotype. The CDR3 coding sequence is TGTGCCAGCAGAGGACAGGGCCGTGGCTACACCTTC. Translation: CASRGQGRGYTF. The chain carries TRBV12-3 or TRBV12-4 and TRBJ1-2; 8 bases map to TRBD1. The CDR3 spans 12 residues. J was trimmed by 7 bases and V by 6 bases; bases with no gene match: 4.

The V call is TRBV20-1, the J call TRBJ2-1, with a tentative D call TRBD2 (5 bases). Trimming stripped 3 bases from V and 3 bases from J, with 12 bases between. Germline V lookup: CDR1 DFQATT, CDR2 SNEGSKA (reference sequence). The CDR3 consists of 14 residues. The CDR3 reads CSASTFRDYNEQFF. DNA of the CDR3: TGCAGTGCTAGTACCTTCCGGGACTACAATGAGCAGTTCTTC.

This clonotype was detected only a few times. This chain uses TRBV30 with TRBJ2-3, with 9 bases identical to TRBD2. CDR3 length equals 16 residues. Losses at the gene ends were 0 bases for V and 2 bases for J; bases not matched to a gene: 6. Germline-derived CDR1 and CDR2 are GTSNPN and SVGIG (reference sequence). CDR3 protein: CAWSVGLAGNTDTQYF. CDR3 DNA: TGTGCCTGGAGTGTTGGGCTAGCGGGGAACACAGATACGCAGTATTTT.

This clonotype has a handful of counts. The genes are TRBV12-5 and TRBJ2-5; 9 positions agree with TRBD2. Per germline, CDR1 LGHNT and CDR2 FRNRAP. After removal of 3 bases from V and 4 bases from J, the junction contained 12 bases not matched to a gene. The CDR3 is made up of 17 amino acids. CDR3: CASGFRLRTLAGETQYF. In DNA form, the CDR3 reads TGTGCTAGTGGTTTTAGGTTGCGGACACTAGCGGGAGAGACCCAGTACTTC.

This chain links TRBV6-2 or TRBV6-3 with TRBJ2-2; D is undetermined. The CDR3 covers 13 residues. The V gene lost 8 bases and the J gene lost 0 bases, with 7 bases spanning the gap. Germline-derived CDR1 and CDR2 are MNHEY and SVGEGT. CDR3 coding DNA: TGTGCCAGCGGCCGGGCGAACACCGGGGAGCTGTTTTTT. Its protein product is CASGRANTGELFF.

This chain connects TRBV9 to TRBJ2-2; D may be TRBD1 (5 bases). Germline assignment: CDR1 SGDLS and CDR2 YYNGEE. Between the trimmed V and J ends, which lost 4 bases and 0 bases, there was a span of 13 bases. The CDR3 is made up of 16 amino acids. The CDR3 is CASSPQGAANTGELFF. CDR3 DNA sequence: TGTGCCAGCAGCCCCCAAGGGGCAGCGAACACCGGGGAGCTGTTTTTT.

The chain uses TRBV9 and TRBJ2-5; 8 nucleotides match TRBD1. The CDR3 consists of 14 residues. The germline gives CDR1 SGDLS, CDR2 YYNGEE. J was trimmed by 9 bases and V by 3 bases; bases with no gene match: 10. The CDR3 nucleotides read TGTGCCAGCAGCGCCGGGACAGGTTTTGCGGCCCAGTACTTC. Amino acid sequence: CASSAGTGFAAQYF.

This clonotype has only a few counts. The chain is built from TRBV5-1 and TRBJ1-1, with 11 positions matching TRBD1. CDR1 SGHRS and CDR2 YFSETQ come from the germline V gene. V lost 2 bases to trimming and J lost 0 bases; unmatched junction nucleotides: 6. The CDR3 contains 17 residues. The CDR3, as DNA: TGCGCCAGCAGCTTCCACTGGACAGGGGGCATGAACACTGAAGCTTTCTTT. Translating gives CASSFHWTGGMNTEAFF.

This clonotype was seen more than once but under ten times. The chain couples TRBV29-1 to TRBJ2-1; D tentatively reads TRBD1 or TRBD2 (6 bases each). Germline V gene sequence: CDR1 SQVTM, CDR2 ANQGSEA. Trimming left V 6 bases short and J 0 bases short, with 15 bases between. The CDR3 has 15 residues. CDR3 amino acids: CSVWGALSSYNEQFF. The CDR3 DNA follows: TGCAGCGTGTGGGGGGCCCTTTCCTCCTACAATGAGCAGTTCTTC.

This clonotype was seen ten or more times. The chain joins TRBV27 to TRBJ2-2; maybe TRBD2 (5 bases). The CDR3 is made up of 14 amino acids. Germline CDR1 and CDR2: MNHEY and SMNVEV (reference sequence). V shed 2 bases and J shed 7 bases, with 11 bases lying between them. The CDR3 is CASSLNTAGGELFF. CDR3 in DNA: TGTGCCAGCAGTTTAAATACGGCGGGCGGGGAGCTGTTTTTT.

This chain connects TRBV7-2 to TRBJ1-1; the D is unclear. Germline V gene sequence: CDR1 SGHTA, CDR2 FQGNSA. Between the trimmed V and J ends, which lost 1 base and 4 bases, there was a span of 13 bases. This CDR3 region has 15 residues. This CDR3 reads CASSLDPRLSTEAFF. CDR3 nucleotide sequence: TGTGCCAGCAGCTTAGATCCTAGGCTGAGCACTGAAGCTTTCTTT.

This clonotype has more than one count but fewer than ten. J is TRBJ2-6 and V is TRBV27; D ambiguous. The CDR3 covers 14 residues. Germline V gene data show CDR1 as MNHEY and CDR2 as SMNVEV (reference sequence). V lost 0 bases to trimming and J lost 2 bases, with 2 bases between them. CDR3 in amino acids: CASSLSPGANVLTF. The CDR3 region has the DNA TGTGCCAGCAGTTTATCACCTGGGGCCAACGTCCTGACTTTC.

Turning to this clonotype: A read error may produce the germline difference seen at one junction end. The chain uses TRBV5-1 and TRBJ2-3; D uncertain. The CDR3 length is 14 residues. Germline V lookup: CDR1 SGHRS, CDR2 YFSETQ. CDR3 sequence: CASSLLATFNTPYF. The DNA of the CDR3 is TGCGCCAGCAGCTTGCTTGCGACATTCAATACGCCGTATTTT.

The V call is TRBV2, the J call TRBJ2-3, with D possibly being TRBD2 (6 bases). Germline CDR1 is SNHLY and CDR2 is FYNNEI. The germline V and J ends were trimmed by 5 bases and 1 base, with 13 bases remaining between them. This CDR3 has 15 residues. The CDR3 DNA follows: TGTGCCAGCAGTTATGGACTAAGAGGCACAGATACGCAGTATTTT. Amino acids: CASSYGLRGTDTQYF.

This clonotype was picked up a small number of times. The gene calls are TRBV20-1 and TRBJ2-3; D perhaps matches TRBD1 (6 bases). This CDR3 is 15 amino acids long. The V end was cut by 5 bases, the J end by 5 bases, with 20 bases between. Germline lookup yields CDR1 DFQATT and CDR2 SNEGSKA (reference sequence). CDR3 sequence reads: CSAPKPLGARDTQYF. Written as DNA, the CDR3 is TGCAGTGCTCCTAAACCCCTGGGGGCCCGAGATACGCAGTATTTT.

Points on this clonotype: One junction end does not reproduce the germline sequence, and a read error may be involved. V gene TRBV20-1 combines with J gene TRBJ2-3; 11 bases line up with TRBD1. The CDR3 contains 16 residues. Germline V gene data show CDR1 as DFQATT and CDR2 as SNEGSKA (reference sequence). CDR3 DNA sequence: TGCAGTGCTAGAGAGGTCGGACAGGGGGCTATAGATACACAGTATTTT. Residues: CSAREVGQGAIDTQYF.

This clonotype was detected a few times. CDR3 nucleotides: TGTGCCAGCAGCTTTAGTCTAGCAGAGACCCAGTACTTC. Translated: CASSFSLAETQYF. This chain uses TRBV7-7 with TRBJ2-5, with D perhaps TRBD2 (5 bases). Looked up from germline, CDR1 is SSHAT and CDR2 is FNYEAQ (reference sequence). The CDR3 spans 13 residues. Trimming took off 3 bases at V and 4 bases at J, with 9 bases between the two ends.